The source of this T cell receptor (beta chain) is a study of cytomegalovirus exposure and HLA in healthy donors (dated by TCRdb to about 2017). About the full investigation: The 666 repertoires of the first cohort and the 120 validation repertoires were produced on the same platform, according to a later analysis. In addition to the first cohort of around 670 subjects, a separate validation cohort of 120 different subjects was used. The study combined high-throughput TCR immunosequencing, statistical association of individual TCRs with disease status, and machine learning to predict cytomegalovirus infection status. The aim of the study was to test whether cataloging public T cell receptors could identify signatures of past pathogen exposure.

The donors were included in the validation cohort of over a hundred subjects, a group kept apart from the roughly 670-subject first cohort. General findings and caveats noted by the study authors: In a later analysis, TCRs clustered in the first cohort were found to also tend to co-occur in the 120 validation repertoires, with 85% to 95% of cluster scores above 0. The authors suggested that the approach could potentially be generalized to other disease states and immunological phenotypes. The classifier was reported to diagnose cytomegalovirus status with high specificity and sensitivity in both the original cohort and the validation cohort. In the study, approximately 160 TCR beta chains were listed as associated with cytomegalovirus. Across donors, most TCR sequences were observed very rarely, whereas some public TCRs were present in many individuals. The validation cohort had no HLA typing available for a later analysis, so co-occurrence within that cohort was assessed over all 120 or so repertoires. In vitro tests confirmed that a few of the cytomegalovirus-associated TCR beta chains recognize cytomegalovirus antigens.

Libraries were constructed by the immunoSEQ multiplex PCR assay. The authors' analysis ran thus. A statistical classification framework was built for diagnosing cytomegalovirus status from the catalog of TCR beta chain sequences. TCRdb stores this immuneACCESS table with in-frame sequences only. Part of the clones is absent; in the studies checked, under half of the shortfall reflects unresolved V genes, and no reason is known for the rest. From that table come the V and J calls and clone size; the DNA was used to work out D and trimming. Counted in this sample were about 180,000 clones; 85% of them appeared once. The ten top clones hold about 17% of the sample. Germline trimming: 6 bases from V, 10 bases from J; junction bases outside gene matches: 4. Including cysteine and phenylalanine, the CDR3 has 12 amino acids. This entry keeps only the CDR3 DNA: 36 bases, framed from base 1. The CDR1 and CDR2 encoded by the germline V gene (reference sequence) are MNHEY and SMNVEV.

With respect to this clone: Its antigen is not yet known. No clone much larger than this one lies a single base away; base qualities are absent.

This sequence was found in a man younger than 30 in good health and CMV-seropositive. The V and J genes are TRBV27 and TRBJ1-4, with 8 bases aligning to TRBD1. Sequenced sample: PBMCs. The CDR3: CASRTGGGKLFF. The DNA sequence is given as TGTGCCAGCAGAACAGGGGGAGGAAAACTGTTTTTT.